Each of the 27 T cell receptor beta chains below was sequenced from the same sample in a study of blood T cells in healthy people across ages. Through a sample-barcoded 5' primer and a J-beta primer mix, a second PCR was run for roughly 6 to 12 cycles. TCRdb re-analysed the 5' RACE reads in MiXCR, keeping a single row per CDR3 protein. The data contain more than 1,000,000 distinct CDR3 sequences, approximately 25% of them seen just once; the ten biggest clones take up around 0.75%. The same specimen was also included in a second study, on T cells of mothers and their children.

The sequenced material came from blood. These receptors originate from a girl aged 2 to 10 in good health.

The chain uses TRBV28 and TRBJ1-2; no definite D call. Trimming stripped 3 bases from V and 2 bases from J, with 16 bases between. In germline, CDR1 is MDHEN, CDR2 SYDVKM. The CDR3 runs to 16 residues. This chain's CDR3 is CASSFSAVLGNYGYTF. CDR3 DNA sequence: TGTGCCAGCAGTTTTTCGGCGGTGCTTGGGAACTATGGCTACACCTTC.

The chain links TRBV9 to TRBJ2-1, with a tentative D call TRBD2 (5 bases). Germline V gene data show CDR1 as SGDLS and CDR2 as YYNGEE. There are 16 residues in the CDR3. The V and J ends lost 0 bases and 1 base respectively, with 11 bases between them. The CDR3 is CASSVGRLASYNEQFF. The CDR3 nucleotides are TGTGCCAGCAGCGTAGGGCGTCTAGCTTCCTACAATGAGCAGTTCTTC. Variable domain in full (rest from reference TRBV9 and TRBJ2-1): DSGVTQTPKHLITATGQRVTLRCSPRSGDLSVYWYQQSLDQGLQFLIQYYNGEERAKGNILERFSAQQFPDLHSELNLSSLELGDSALYFCASSVGRLASYNEQFFGPGTRLTVL.

V gene TRBV12-3 or TRBV12-4 combines with J gene TRBJ2-5; 8 nucleotides align to TRBD2. Judging by the DNA end, TRBJ2-1 fits better; the J call may be wrong. This CDR3 is 14 amino acids long. The CDR3 spells CASSLGSGKAEQFF. The CDR3 DNA sequence: TGTGCCAGCAGTTTAGGTAGCGGGAAGGCTGAGCAGTTCTTC.

In this sample, this clonotype turned up once. At one of its ends the junction is not consistent with the germline gene, which may arise from a read error. J is TRBJ1-2 and V is TRBV29-1, with a weak D call TRBD1 (5 bases). The CDR3 extends over 13 amino acids. Germline CDR1 SQVTM, CDR2 ANQGSEA. In DNA, the CDR3 is TGCGGCGTTGAGGAGGGGCTTGACTATGGCTACACCTTC. Its protein is CGVEEGLDYGYTF.

The CDR3 is CASSYQIRARQGYTF. The CDR3 nucleotides read TGTGCCAGCAGTTACCAGATCCGGGCCCGGCAAGGCTACACCTTC. This chain joins TRBV6-2 or TRBV6-3 and TRBJ1-2; D is uncertain. The V and J ends lost 2 bases and 8 bases respectively, with 18 bases between them. This CDR3 region has 15 residues. Germline V CDR1 and CDR2: MNHEY, SVGEGT.

The CDR3 protein is CASSERLDIQYF. CDR3 nucleotide sequence: TGTGCCAGCAGTGAAAGGTTGGACATTCAGTACTTC. The chain joins TRBV6-1 to TRBJ2-4; D remains ambiguous. Per the germline V gene, CDR1 is MNHNS and CDR2 is SASEGT. V was trimmed by 2 bases and J by 8 bases, leaving 7 bases between them. The CDR3 has 12 residues.

The CDR3 is CASSEPGLDTQYF. In nucleotides, the CDR3 is TGTGCCAGTAGTGAGCCGGGACTAGATACGCAGTATTTT. The V call is TRBV19, the J call TRBJ2-3; tentatively, D is TRBD2 (6 bases). The CDR3 is 13 amino acids. Per the germline V gene, CDR1 is LNHDA and CDR2 is SQIVND (reference sequence). V lost 5 bases to trimming and J lost 5 bases, with 11 bases between them. Full variable domain (missing parts from reference TRBV19 and TRBJ2-3): DGGITQSPKYLFRKEGQNVTLSCEQNLNHDAMYWYRQDPGQGLRLIYYSQIVNDFQKGDIAEGYSVSREKKESFPLTVTSAQKNPTAFYLCASSEPGLDTQYFGPGTRLTVL.

This clonotype was recorded a few times. The rearrangement links TRBV20-1 to TRBJ2-5; 7 bases are a match to TRBD1. This CDR3 is 17 amino acids long. Germline CDR1 reads DFQATT; CDR2 reads SNEGSKA (reference sequence). J gave up 3 bases and V 6 bases, and 19 bases lay outside the gene matches. CDR3 loop: CSAPKPLGGREEETQYF. The DNA for the CDR3 is TGCAGTGCCCCAAAACCTTTAGGGGGCAGGGAAGAAGAGACCCAGTACTTC.

The rearrangement joins TRBV25-1 to TRBJ2-7; D not resolved. CDR1 MGHDK and CDR2 SYGVNS come from the germline V gene. V was cut by 1 base and J by 7 bases, with 5 bases left in between. The CDR3 is made up of 11 amino acids. In nucleotides, the CDR3 is TGTGCCAGCAGTGAATCTTTAGAGCAGTACTTC. It is translated as CASSESLEQYF.

This clonotype came up a few times. The chain carries TRBV9 and TRBJ2-7; D call uncertain. Gene TRBJ2-1 matches the end of the DNA better, so the J call may be wrong. CDR3 length equals 14 residues. Germline CDR1 is SGDLS and CDR2 is YYNGEE. CDR3: CASSAATLPNEQFF. CDR3 nucleotides: TGTGCCAGCAGCGCGGCTACTCTCCCTAATGAGCAGTTCTTC.

V is TRBV28 and J is TRBJ1-1, with 9 nucleotides matching TRBD1. CDR3 length: 15 amino acids. V gave up 2 bases and J gave up 9 bases; unmatched junction bases: 10. Germline V lookup: CDR1 MDHEN, CDR2 SYDVKM. Here the CDR3 DNA reads TGTGCCAGCAGTTTACGGGGGACAGGGACACTGAAAGCTTTCTTT. Translation: CASSLRGTGTLKAFF.

The chain combines TRBV6-6 with TRBJ1-2; a possible D gene is TRBD1 (5 bases). V gave up 0 bases and J gave up 7 bases, with 12 bases separating them. Germline loops: CDR1 MNHNY, CDR2 SVGAGI (reference sequence). The CDR3 consists of 14 residues. The CDR3 here is CASSYSNIGGGYTF. For the CDR3, the DNA is TGTGCCAGCAGTTACTCGAACATTGGGGGTGGCTACACCTTC.

This clonotype has just a few counts. The V and J genes are TRBV7-2 and TRBJ2-5; TRBD2 might be the D (5 bases). From germline, CDR1 is SGHTA and CDR2 FQGNSA. V was shortened by 8 bases and J by 3 bases, with 13 bases between the two germline ends. This CDR3 has 13 residues. DNA for the CDR3: TGTGCCAGCGGAGCGGCCCTTGAAGAGACCCAGTACTTC. Amino acids: CASGAALEETQYF.

This clonotype was seen a handful of times. The chain is built from TRBV9 and TRBJ2-1; 8 bases line up with TRBD1. V lost 3 bases, J lost 7 bases, and 9 bases stayed unmatched. This CDR3 has 15 residues. Germline values: CDR1 SGDLS, CDR2 YYNGEE. Here the CDR3 reads CASSALRTGINEQFF. The CDR3, as DNA: TGTGCCAGCAGCGCTCTGAGGACAGGGATAAATGAGCAGTTCTTC.

The V and J genes are TRBV5-6 and TRBJ2-4; D perhaps matches TRBD2 (5 bases). Trimming removed 0 bases from V and 0 bases from J, with 19 bases in between. The CDR3 extends over 19 amino acids. The V gene's germline CDR1 is SGHDT and CDR2 YYEEEE. The CDR3 sequence: CASSLEGEDGLLAKNIQYF. In nucleotides, the CDR3 is TGTGCCAGCAGCTTGGAGGGAGAAGACGGCCTACTAGCCAAAAACATTCAGTACTTC.

This chain uses TRBV5-1 with TRBJ2-2, with unresolved D. From germline, CDR1 is SGHRS and CDR2 YFSETQ. With 3 bases removed from V and 3 bases from J, the gap between germline ends came to 18 bases. The CDR3 is 17 amino acids. CDR3 in DNA: TGCGCCAGCAGCTCTGGTACGGAAAGTGGGGACACCGGGGAGCTGTTTTTT. This translates into CASSSGTESGDTGELFF.

CDR3 coding DNA: TGTGCCAGCAGCTTAGCGCTCGGGACACCGGACAATGAGCAGTTCTTC. This sequence encodes CASSLALGTPDNEQFF. This chain joins TRBV7-8 and TRBJ2-1, with D possibly TRBD1 on 6 matching bases. Looked up from germline, CDR1 is SGHVS and CDR2 is FQNEAQ. Trimming shortened V by 0 bases and J by 5 bases, and 14 bases separated the two germline ends. There are 16 residues in the CDR3.

This clonotype has more than one count but fewer than ten. The chain couples TRBV20-1 to TRBJ1-2; tentative D call: TRBD1 (6 bases). Trimming shortened V by 5 bases and J by 0 bases, and 10 bases separated the two germline ends. Germline CDR1 is DFQATT and CDR2 is SNEGSKA (reference sequence). The CDR3 has 13 amino acids. The CDR3 loop reads CSAPTGTNYGYTF. CDR3 nucleotide sequence: TGCAGTGCTCCTACAGGGACTAACTATGGCTACACCTTC.

This clonotype occurred a few times. The chain joins TRBV2 to TRBJ2-2, with TRBD2 matching 8 bases. CDR1 and CDR2 (germline): SNHLY, FYNNEI. The CDR3 contains 14 residues. The trim removed 5 bases at V and 6 bases at J, leaving 5 bases unmatched. CDR3 residues: CASSRGGRAGELFF. The CDR3 nucleotides are TGTGCCAGCAGTCGGGGGGGTCGGGCCGGGGAGCTGTTTTTT.

This clonotype was recorded a few times. This sequence joins TRBV7-2 and TRBJ2-1; the D is unclear. This CDR3 is 12 amino acids long. With 5 bases removed from V and 4 bases from J, the gap between germline ends came to 6 bases. CDR1 and CDR2 from the germline V gene are SGHTA and FQGNSA. The CDR3, as DNA: TGTGCCAGCAGCCGAGAGTACAATGAGCAGTTCTTC. Its translation: CASSREYNEQFF.

The CDR3 here is CASSYRTDGAYEQYF. The CDR3 bases are TGTGCCAGCAGTTACCGGACGGACGGGGCCTACGAGCAGTACTTC. The chain couples TRBV6-5 to TRBJ2-7; D possibly corresponds to TRBD2 (5 bases). The germline V and J ends were trimmed by 2 bases and 2 bases, with 13 bases remaining between them. The CDR3 totals 15 residues. CDR1 and CDR2 (germline): MNHEY, SVGAGI.

CDR3 loop: CASSLVGLISYNEQFF. CDR3 in DNA: TGTGCCAGCAGCTTAGTTGGACTCATATCCTACAATGAGCAGTTCTTC. V is TRBV7-2 and J is TRBJ2-1; D perhaps matches TRBD2 (5 bases). CDR3 size: 16 residues. Trimming pared 1 base from V and 1 base from J, leaving 11 bases between. Germline assignment: CDR1 SGHTA and CDR2 FQGNSA. Combining the CDR3 with reference TRBV7-2 and TRBJ2-1 gives the whole variable domain GAGVSQSPSNKVTEKGKDVELRCDPISGHTALYWYRQSLGQGLEFLIYFQGNSAPDKSGLPSDRFSAERTGGSVSTLTIQRTQQEDSAVYLCASSLVGLISYNEQFFGPGTRLTVL.

This chain uses TRBV6-2 or TRBV6-3 with TRBJ2-4; D may be TRBD2 (6 bases). The CDR3 covers 13 residues. V was clipped by 2 bases and J by 7 bases, with 9 bases between them. The germline gives CDR1 MNHEY, CDR2 SVGEGT. CDR3 loop: CASSYGGANIQYF. CDR3 bases: TGTGCCAGCAGTTACGGAGGGGCGAACATTCAGTACTTC.

This clonotype was counted a few times. V usage is TRBV7-2 and J usage is TRBJ1-2; no firm D call. V gave up 0 bases and J gave up 2 bases, with 7 bases separating them. From germline, CDR1 is SGHTA and CDR2 FQGNSA. This CDR3 spans 14 amino acids. In nucleotides, the CDR3 is TGTGCCAGCAGCTTAGCGTACGGGAACTATGGCTACACCTTC. It codes for CASSLAYGNYGYTF. Combining the CDR3 with reference TRBV7-2 and TRBJ1-2 gives the whole variable domain GAGVSQSPSNKVTEKGKDVELRCDPISGHTALYWYRQSLGQGLEFLIYFQGNSAPDKSGLPSDRFSAERTGGSVSTLTIQRTQQEDSAVYLCASSLAYGNYGYTFGSGTRLTVV.

This clonotype appeared a few times. The V and J genes are TRBV12-5 and TRBJ1-3; D gene ambiguous. CDR1 LGHNT and CDR2 FRNRAP come from the germline V gene. The length of the CDR3 is 14 residues. V dropped 6 bases and J dropped 3 bases, with 12 bases sitting between them. The CDR3 loop reads CASGQSAGGNTIYF. In DNA form, the CDR3 reads TGTGCTAGTGGACAGAGCGCGGGTGGAAACACCATATATTTT.

The CDR3 coding sequence is TGTGCCAGCAGCCCCGGGACAGATGCGAACACCGGGGAGCTGTTTTTT. This gives the protein CASSPGTDANTGELFF. The V and J genes are TRBV9 and TRBJ2-2, with 7 bases that match TRBD1. The CDR3 length is 16 residues. With 4 bases clipped from V and 0 bases from J, the junction kept 6 bases outside the gene matches. CDR1 is SGDLS, CDR2 YYNGEE, per germline.

This clonotype was seen a few times. The V call is TRBV28, the J call TRBJ1-5; no clear D. The CDR3 extends over 12 amino acids. From germline, CDR1 is MDHEN and CDR2 SYDVKM. V was cut by 6 bases and J by 9 bases, with 12 bases left in between. CDR3 sequence reads: CASSPGPGPQHF. The CDR3 coding sequence is TGTGCCAGCAGCCCCGGGCCGGGGCCCCAGCATTTT. The variable domain in full, with the rest retrieved from reference TRBV28 and TRBJ1-5, is DVKVTQSSRYLVKRTGEKVFLECVQDMDHENMFWYRQDPGLGLRLIYFSYDVKMKEKGDIPEGYSVSREKKERFSLILESASTNQTSMYLCASSPGPGPQHFGDGTRLSIL.